This TCR beta chain originates from a study of patients and donors after allogeneic stem cell transplantation. TCRdb re-analysed the RT-PCR reads in MiXCR, keeping a single row per CDR3 protein. The sample lists roughly 880,000 distinct CDR3 sequences, roughly 18% occurring once. The sample comprised blood, either unsorted or a sorted T cell fraction (not recorded which). The sequence was obtained from a human donor who was either an allogeneic HSCT recipient or a stem cell or donor lymphocyte infusion donor (not recorded which). It is not recorded whose cells these are; they may come from a transplant donor.

The CDR3 here is CASSAIQGSYNEQFF. Here the CDR3 DNA reads TGCGCCAGCAGCGCTATACAGGGCTCCTACAATGAGCAGTTCTTC. This rearrangement joins TRBV5-1 to TRBJ2-1, with D perhaps matching TRBD1 (6 bases). CDR1 is SGHRS, CDR2 YFSETQ, per germline. CDR3 length equals 15 residues. The germline V and J ends were trimmed by 4 bases and 0 bases, with 11 bases remaining between them. Using reference TRBV5-1 and TRBJ2-1 for the parts outside the CDR3, the full variable domain is KAGVTQTPRYLIKTRGQQVTLSCSPISGHRSVSWYQQTPGQGLQFLFEYFSETQRNKGNFPGRFSGRQFSNSRSEMNVSTLELGDSALYLCASSAIQGSYNEQFFGPGTRLTVL.